This TCR beta chain was recovered during a study of T cells in Graves' hyperthyroidism and ophthalmopathy. Findings of the study overall: Blood also showed most of the thyroid clonotypes that were expanded above 0.001. Model-based prediction identified ophthalmopathy a median 6.5 months prior to its onset.

The investigators amplified TCR beta CDR3 regions from RNA transcripts. Researchers ran a first-round RT-PCR on the TCR CDR3 using the HTBI primer set. TCRdb ran MiXCR on the multiplex PCR reads and lists one entry per CDR3 protein. Of roughly 600,000 distinct CDR3 sequences in the sample, 13% to 15% were seen once. This clonotype was seen more than once but under ten times. Its cognate antigen is unknown. Patients with uncontrolled infections, other autoimmune diseases, pregnancy or lactation were excluded. This TCR was sampled from a woman aged 45 to 65 with Graves' ophthalmopathy. The material sequenced was blood.

The CDR3 sequence is CASSLLLTSGRDPSSYNEQFF. Written as DNA, the CDR3 is TGTGCCAGCAGCCTCCTTTTGACTAGCGGGAGGGACCCGAGCTCCTACAATGAGCAGTTCTTC. The gene calls are TRBV3-1 and TRBJ2-1; 14 bases are a match to TRBD2. Germline V gene lookup returns CDR1 LGHDT and CDR2 YNNKEL (reference sequence). This CDR3 has 21 residues. V was pared by 4 bases and J by 0 bases, with 14 bases of the junction left unmatched.